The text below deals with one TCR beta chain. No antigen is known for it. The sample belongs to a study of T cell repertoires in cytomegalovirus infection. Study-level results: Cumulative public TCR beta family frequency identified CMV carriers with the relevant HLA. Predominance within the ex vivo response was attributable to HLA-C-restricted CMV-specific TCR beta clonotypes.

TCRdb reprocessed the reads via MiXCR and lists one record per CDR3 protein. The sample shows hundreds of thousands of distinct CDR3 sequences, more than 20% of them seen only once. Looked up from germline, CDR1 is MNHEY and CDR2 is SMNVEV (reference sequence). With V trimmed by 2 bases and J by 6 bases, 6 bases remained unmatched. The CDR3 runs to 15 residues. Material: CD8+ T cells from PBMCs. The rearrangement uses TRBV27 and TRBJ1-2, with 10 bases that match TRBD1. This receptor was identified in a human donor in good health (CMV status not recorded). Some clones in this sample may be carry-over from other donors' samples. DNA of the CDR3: TGTGCCAGCAGTTTACAGGACAGGGGGGTGGATGGCTACACCTTC. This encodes CASSLQDRGVDGYTF.